This T cell receptor (beta chain) was obtained from a study of cytomegalovirus exposure and HLA in healthy donors. This PCR relied on a set of 60 Vbeta primers and 13 Jbeta primers. Profiled with immunoSEQ multiplex PCR; TCRdb holds only in-frame clones, not every one. The data include 110,000 to 150,000 clones; the top ten clones carry 2% to 3%. The CDR3 spans 17 residues. V lost 4 bases and J lost 7; bases outside the gene matches: 10. CDR1 SSHAT and CDR2 FNYEAQ come from the germline V gene (reference sequence). What was sequenced was PBMCs. This receptor was identified in a man aged 35 to 55 in good health and CMV-seronegative. The J gene is TRBJ2-1, the V gene TRBV7-7; 13 bases match TRBD2. In DNA form, the CDR3 reads TGTGCCAGCAGCTCAGGACTAGCGGGGGCCCCGGGGAATGAGCAGTTCTTC. This encodes CASSSGLAGAPGNEQFF.